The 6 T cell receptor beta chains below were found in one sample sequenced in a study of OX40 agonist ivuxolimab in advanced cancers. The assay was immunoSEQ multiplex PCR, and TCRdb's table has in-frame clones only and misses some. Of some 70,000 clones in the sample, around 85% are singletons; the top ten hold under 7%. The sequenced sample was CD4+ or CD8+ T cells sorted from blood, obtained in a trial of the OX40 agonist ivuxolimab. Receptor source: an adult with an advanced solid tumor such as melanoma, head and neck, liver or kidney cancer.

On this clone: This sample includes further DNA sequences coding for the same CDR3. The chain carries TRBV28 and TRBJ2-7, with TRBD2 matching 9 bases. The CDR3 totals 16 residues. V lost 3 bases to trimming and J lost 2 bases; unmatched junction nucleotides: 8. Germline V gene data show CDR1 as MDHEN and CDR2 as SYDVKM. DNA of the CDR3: TGTGCCAGCAGTTTCCCATTAGCGGGAGACACCTACGAGCAGTACTTC. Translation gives CASSFPLAGDTYEQYF.

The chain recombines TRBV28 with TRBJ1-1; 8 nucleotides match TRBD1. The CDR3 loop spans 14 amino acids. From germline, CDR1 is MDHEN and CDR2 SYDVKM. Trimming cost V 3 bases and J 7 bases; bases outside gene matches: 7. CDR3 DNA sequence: TGTGCCAGCAGTTTCGGGACAGGCGCCGTTGAAGCTTTCTTT. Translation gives CASSFGTGAVEAFF.

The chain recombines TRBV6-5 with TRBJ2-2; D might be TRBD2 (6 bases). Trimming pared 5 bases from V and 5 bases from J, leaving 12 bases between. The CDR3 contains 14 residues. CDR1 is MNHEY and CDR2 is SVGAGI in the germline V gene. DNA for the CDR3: TGTGCCAGCAGTACCGGAGGGTATACCGGGGAGCTGTTTTTT. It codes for CASSTGGYTGELFF.

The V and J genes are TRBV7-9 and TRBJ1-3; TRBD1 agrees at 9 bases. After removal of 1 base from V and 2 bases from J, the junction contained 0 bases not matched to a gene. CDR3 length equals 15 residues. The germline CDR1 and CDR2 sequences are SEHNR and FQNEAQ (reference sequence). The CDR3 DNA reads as TGTGCCAGCAGCTTAGGGACAGGGGCTGGAAACACCATATATTTT. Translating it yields CASSLGTGAGNTIYF.

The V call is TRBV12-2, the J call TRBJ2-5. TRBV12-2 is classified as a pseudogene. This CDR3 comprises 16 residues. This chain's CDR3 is CASRLGPGRERETQYF. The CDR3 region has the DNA TGTGCAAGTCGCTTAGGTCCCGGCAGGGAGAGGGAGACCCAGTACTTC.

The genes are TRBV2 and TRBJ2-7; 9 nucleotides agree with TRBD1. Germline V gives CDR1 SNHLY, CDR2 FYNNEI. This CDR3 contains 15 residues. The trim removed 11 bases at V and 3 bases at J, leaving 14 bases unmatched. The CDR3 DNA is TGTGCCTCGCAAGGGGACAGGGCACCCAACTACGAGCAGTACTTC. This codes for CASQGDRAPNYEQYF. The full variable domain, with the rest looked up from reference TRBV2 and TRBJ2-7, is EPEVTQTPSHQVTQMGQEVILRCVPISNHLYFYWYRQILGQKVEFLVSFYNNEISEKSEIFDDQFSVERPDGSNFTLKIRSTKLEDSAMYFCASQGDRAPNYEQYFGPGTRLTVT.